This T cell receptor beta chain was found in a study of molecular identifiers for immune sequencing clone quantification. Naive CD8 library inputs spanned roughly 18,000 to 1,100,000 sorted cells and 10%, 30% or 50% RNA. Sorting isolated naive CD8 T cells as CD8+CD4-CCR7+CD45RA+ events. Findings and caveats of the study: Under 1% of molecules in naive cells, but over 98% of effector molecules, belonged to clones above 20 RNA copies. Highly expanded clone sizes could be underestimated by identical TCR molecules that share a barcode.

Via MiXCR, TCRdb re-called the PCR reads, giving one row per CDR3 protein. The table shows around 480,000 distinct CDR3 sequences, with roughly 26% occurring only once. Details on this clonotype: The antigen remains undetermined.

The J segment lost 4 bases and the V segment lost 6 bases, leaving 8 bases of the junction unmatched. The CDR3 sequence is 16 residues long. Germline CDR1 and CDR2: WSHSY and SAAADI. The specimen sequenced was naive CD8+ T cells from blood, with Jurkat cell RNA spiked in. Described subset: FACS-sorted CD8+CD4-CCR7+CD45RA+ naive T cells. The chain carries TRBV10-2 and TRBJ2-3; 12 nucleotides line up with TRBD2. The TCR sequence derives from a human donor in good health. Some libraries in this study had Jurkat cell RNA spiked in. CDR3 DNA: TGCGCCAGCAGCGCAAAGACTAGCGGGAGTTCAGATACGCAGTATTTT. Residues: CASSAKTSGSSDTQYF.